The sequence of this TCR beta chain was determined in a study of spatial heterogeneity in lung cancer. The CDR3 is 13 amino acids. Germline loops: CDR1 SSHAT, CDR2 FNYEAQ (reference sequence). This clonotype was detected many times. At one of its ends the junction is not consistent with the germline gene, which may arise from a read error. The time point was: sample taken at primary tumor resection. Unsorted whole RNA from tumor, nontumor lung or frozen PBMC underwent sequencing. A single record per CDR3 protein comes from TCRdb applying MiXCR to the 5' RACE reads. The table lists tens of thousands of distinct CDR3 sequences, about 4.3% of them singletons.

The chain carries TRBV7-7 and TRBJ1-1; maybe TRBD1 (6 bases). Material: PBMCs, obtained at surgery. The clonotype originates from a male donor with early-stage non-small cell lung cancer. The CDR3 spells CASSRGQNTEAFF. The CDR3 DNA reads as TGTGCTAGCAGCCGGGGACAGAACACTGAAGCTTTCTTT. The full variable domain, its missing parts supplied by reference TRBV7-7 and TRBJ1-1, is GAGVSQSPRYKVTKRGQDVTLRCDPISSHATLYWYQQALGQGPEFLTYFNYEAQPDKSGLPSDRFSAERPEGSISTLTIQRTEQRDSAMYRCASSRGQNTEAFFGQGTRLTVV.